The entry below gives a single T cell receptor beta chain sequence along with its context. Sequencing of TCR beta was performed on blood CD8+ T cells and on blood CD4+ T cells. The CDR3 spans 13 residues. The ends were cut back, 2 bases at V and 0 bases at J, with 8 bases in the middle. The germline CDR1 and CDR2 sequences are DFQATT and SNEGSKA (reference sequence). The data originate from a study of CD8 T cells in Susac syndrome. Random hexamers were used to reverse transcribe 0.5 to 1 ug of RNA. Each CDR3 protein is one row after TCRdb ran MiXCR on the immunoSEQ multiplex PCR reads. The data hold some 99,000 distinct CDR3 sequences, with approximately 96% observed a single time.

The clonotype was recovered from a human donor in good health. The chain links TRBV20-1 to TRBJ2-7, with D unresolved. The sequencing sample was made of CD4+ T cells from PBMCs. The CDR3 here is CSARRVSSYEQYF. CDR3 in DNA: TGCAGTGCTAGAAGGGTCAGCTCCTACGAGCAGTACTTC.